This T cell receptor (beta chain) derives from a study of identical twins. Study conclusions and caveats: Cord blood beta clonotypes that were abundant carried fewer insertions, and memory repertoires showed no such trend.

Healthy Caucasian individuals made up all the donors. With 8 bases removed from V and 2 bases from J, the gap between germline ends came to 11 bases. Germline-derived CDR1 and CDR2 are MGHDK and SYGVNS. This CDR3 is 13 amino acids long. Template switching added a universal primer site, and cDNA bore unique molecular identifiers. MiXCR was run by TCRdb on the 5' RACE reads, yielding one entry per CDR3 protein. The sample lists roughly 250,000 distinct CDR3 sequences, 11% to 15% seen once, with approximately 8.2% in the top ten. On this clonotype: The target antigen is unknown.

This chain links TRBV25-1 with TRBJ2-3; unclear D gene. The clonotype originates from a woman younger than 30 in good health. The sample was memory (CD45RO+) T cells sorted from blood. CDR3 nucleotides: TGTGCCAGCTCAAAGGGCCACACAGATACGCAGTATTTT. This gives the protein CASSKGHTDTQYF.